Listed below are T cell receptor beta chains from one sample, sequenced in a study of early T cells in non-severe SARS-CoV-2 infection. TCRdb reanalysed the 5' RACE reads using MiXCR and keeps one entry per CDR3 protein. The data contain more than 85,000 distinct CDR3 sequences, roughly 12% of them singletons. Sequencing used whole blood, obtained at baseline. The receptors stem from an adult who was a healthcare worker with PCR-confirmed SARS-CoV-2 infection or an uninfected control (not recorded which). Both conserved end residues are part of each CDR3. Each record gives: J gene, clone size, D gene, V gene, CDR3 protein, CDR3 DNA. The D gene is left open where the match is weak. For some rows the clone size is stated as once, few or many, or as a class when expanded; others skip it.

TRBJ1-1 few . TRBV14 CASSLMGGTEAFF TGTGCCAGCAGCTTGATGGGGGGAACTGAAGCTTTCTTT
TRBJ1-4 many . TRBV18 CASSPSAATNEKLFF TGTGCCAGCTCACCGTCAGCTGCAACTAATGAAAAACTGTTTTTT
TRBJ1-1 few . TRBV18 CASSPPRQGEAFF TGTGCCAGCTCACCCCCCCGGCAGGGTGAAGCTTTCTTT
TRBJ2-1 . TRBD2 TRBV7-9 CASSRWTSGRAHEQFF TGTGCCAGCAGCCGCTGGACTAGCGGGAGGGCCCATGAGCAGTTCTTC
TRBJ1-1 few . TRBV2 CASRDGTAVEAFF TGTGCCAGCAGGGATGGGACGGCCGTTGAAGCTTTCTTT
TRBJ2-4 . . TRBV2 CASSEGRVQNIQYF TGTGCCAGCAGTGAAGGGCGGGTACAGAACATTCAGTACTTC
TRBJ2-2 many . TRBV2 CASIQGAKNTGELFF TGTGCCAGCATCCAGGGAGCGAAGAACACCGGGGAGCTGTTTTTT
TRBJ1-4 few . TRBV28 CASSQETATNEKLFF TGTGCCAGCAGCCAAGAGACCGCAACTAATGAAAAACTGTTTTTT
TRBJ1-1 many . TRBV3-1 CASSQVRGRWNTEAFF TGTGCCAGCAGCCAAGTCCGGGGGCGGTGGAACACTGAAGCTTTCTTT
TRBJ1-3 few . TRBV4-1 CASSQDPPEAGPSGNTIYF TGCGCCAGCAGCCAAGATCCCCCCGAGGCAGGACCCTCTGGAAACACCATATATTTT
TRBJ1-2 once . TRBV29-1 CSVEETSRQSGYGYTF TGCAGCGTTGAAGAGACCTCGCGGCAGAGTGGCTATGGCTACACCTTC
TRBJ1-2 . TRBD1 TRBV10-3 CAIRQTGTGGDGYTF TGTGCCATCAGGCAAACCGGGACAGGGGGAGATGGCTACACCTTC
TRBJ1-5 few TRBD1 TRBV29-1 CSVAQGANQPQHF TGCAGCGTTGCACAGGGGGCCAATCAGCCCCAGCATTTT
TRBJ1-6 few . TRBV7-8 CASSWTANSYNSPLHF TGTGCCAGCAGCTGGACAGCAAACTCCTATAATTCACCCCTCCACTTT
TRBJ2-3 few . TRBV2 CASIGDTGTQYF TGTGCCAGCATTGGGGACACGGGTACGCAGTATTTT
TRBJ1-4 . . TRBV2 CASSHPGIKEKLFF TGTGCCAGCAGCCACCCGGGAATCAAGGAAAAACTGTTTTTT
TRBJ2-7 . . TRBV28 CASRLSYEQYF TGTGCCAGCAGACTGTCCTACGAGCAGTACTTC
TRBJ2-1 many TRBD1 TRBV5-1 CASSLGHGTGNNEQFF TGCGCCAGCAGCTTGGGCCACGGGACAGGGAACAATGAGCAGTTCTTC
TRBJ2-2 . . TRBV2 CASRQGGVKTRELFF TGTGCCAGCAGACAAGGGGGGGTTAAGACCAGGGAGCTGTTTTTT
TRBJ2-3 . . TRBV20-1 CSAPNLQGTDTQYF TGCAGTGCCCCCAACTTGCAGGGGACGGATACGCAGTATTTT
TRBJ1-1 . . TRBV7-2 CASSFVLTAGGQAFF TGTGCCAGCAGCTTTGTCCTTACGGCAGGCGGGCAAGCTTTCTTT
TRBJ1-2 few . TRBV6-5 CASSLNSYGYTF TGTGCCAGCAGCCTAAACTCCTATGGCTACACCTTC
TRBJ2-7 . . TRBV5-6 CASSLVQTYEQYF TGTGCCAGCAGCTTGGTTCAGACCTACGAGCAGTACTTC
TRBJ2-7 . . TRBV9 CAGSVDGFYEQYF TGTGCCGGCAGCGTAGACGGGTTCTACGAGCAGTACTTC
TRBJ1-1 few . TRBV15 CATEGGVSPNTEAFF TGTGCCACGGAGGGGGGCGTCAGCCCGAACACTGAAGCTTTCTTT
TRBJ2-1 . . TRBV6-6 CASSSPGRSYNEQFF TGTGCCAGCAGTTCTCCCGGACGGAGCTACAATGAGCAGTTCTTC
TRBJ1-5 . TRBD1 TRBV6-2/TRBV6-3 CASSPLGQGEVQPQHF TGTGCCAGCAGTCCCCTCGGACAGGGGGAAGTTCAGCCCCAGCATTTT
TRBJ2-7 . TRBD2 TRBV28 CASSLGGRDYYEQYF TGTGCCAGCAGTTTAGGCGGGAGGGACTACTACGAGCAGTACTTC
TRBJ2-7 . . TRBV5-1 CASSLANSSPHEQYF TGCGCCAGCAGCTTGGCCAACAGCTCCCCTCACGAGCAGTACTTC
TRBJ1-5 many . TRBV20-1 CSAASGGPRQGPQHF TGCAGTGCGGCAAGCGGGGGGCCTCGGCAAGGGCCCCAGCATTTT
TRBJ2-7 few . TRBV2 CASSEAAASSYEQYF TGTGCCAGCAGTGAGGCGGCGGCGAGCTCCTACGAGCAGTACTTC
TRBJ1-4 many . TRBV28 CASSLWGPNEKLFF TGTGCCAGCAGTTTATGGGGACCTAATGAAAAACTGTTTTTT
TRBJ1-2 few . TRBV6-5 CASSTRGGYGYTF TGTGCCAGCAGTACCAGGGGAGGCTATGGCTACACCTTC
TRBJ2-5 few . TRBV4-1 CASSQVNLGVSLGETQYF TGCGCCAGCAGCCAAGTAAATCTCGGCGTTAGTTTGGGAGAGACCCAGTACTTC
TRBJ2-7 few TRBD2 TRBV7-2 CASSLFGSGGTYEQYF TGTGCCAGCAGCCTTTTTGGTAGCGGGGGTACCTACGAGCAGTACTTC
TRBJ2-7 . . TRBV6-5 CASSYQPAAGEQYF TGTGCCAGCAGTTACCAGCCGGCGGCGGGCGAGCAGTACTTC
TRBJ1-4 few . TRBV6-1 CASSATIRGLATNEKLFF TGTGCCAGCAGTGCCACGATTAGGGGACTAGCAACTAATGAAAAACTGTTTTTT